This T cell receptor (beta chain) was documented in a study of T cells in Graves' hyperthyroidism and ophthalmopathy. Study results and limitations: Separating ophthalmopathy from stable hyperthyroidism was achieved by a 13 V-J model. Ophthalmopathy was predicted by the model a median of about 6.7 months ahead of onset.

This clonotype was seen many times. No antigen is known for it. Amplification targeted TCR beta CDR3 regions from RNA transcripts. TCR CDR3 underwent first-round RT-PCR with the HTBI primer set. TCRdb called the multiplex PCR reads again in MiXCR, with one record for every CDR3 protein. The table records fewer than 650,000 distinct CDR3 sequences, approximately 15% of them present only once. The CDR3 is 14 residues long. Germline CDR1 reads LGHDT; CDR2 reads YNNKEL (reference sequence). With 1 base removed from V and 3 bases from J, the gap between germline ends came to 10 bases. The receptor was derived from a woman aged 18-30 years with Graves' ophthalmopathy. The sample comprised blood. J is TRBJ2-7 and V is TRBV3-1, with D unresolved. This CDR3 is CASSQGVADYEQYF. CDR3 sequence (DNA): TGTGCCAGCAGCCAAGGGGTCGCGGACTACGAGCAGTACTTC.